The 10 T cell receptor beta chains listed next were all sequenced from one sample in a study of beta chain features in type 1 diabetes. Findings and caveats of the study: In every one of the four CD4+ subsets, TCRB CDR3s were moderately but significantly shorter in Type 1 diabetes patients.

Every bit of the isolated RNA underwent reverse transcription, so sequencing read expressed TCRB transcripts. The protocol was immunoSEQ multiplex PCR, while the TCRdb copy is restricted to in-frame clones and leaves out a portion. This table has roughly 290,000 clones, over 14% appearing once. No cognate antigen is known for these TCRs. The sequencing input was naive CD4+ T cells from blood. These receptors were collected from a man in his late teens or twenties with type 1 diabetes.

This clone was picked up a small number of times. The chain combines TRBV7-9 with TRBJ1-5; D is unresolved. The CDR3 loop spans 15 amino acids. Deletions cut 1 base from V and 2 bases from J, with 9 bases between. Germline V gene lookup returns CDR1 SEHNR and CDR2 FQNEAQ (reference sequence). CDR3 region: CASSLEEGGNQPQHF. DNA of the CDR3: TGTGCCAGCAGCTTAGAGGAGGGCGGCAATCAGCCCCAGCATTTT.

This clone has a handful of counts. The same CDR3 arises from other DNA sequences in this sample as well. This chain joins TRBV11-3 and TRBJ2-1; TRBD2 aligns across 10 bases. Trimming removed 3 bases from V and 6 bases from J; junction bases left unmatched: 5. The length of the CDR3 is 15 residues. The germline V gene encodes CDR1 SGHNT and CDR2 YENEEA. CDR3 residues: CASSLGLAGVNEQFF. In nucleotides, the CDR3 is TGTGCCAGCAGCTTGGGGCTAGCGGGGGTCAATGAGCAGTTCTTC. Together with reference TRBV11-3 and TRBJ2-1, the CDR3 gives the full variable domain: EAGVVQSPRYKIIEKKQPVAFWCNPISGHNTLYWYLQNLGQGPELLIRYENEEAVDDSQLPKDRFSAERLKGVDSTLKIQPAELGDSAVYLCASSLGLAGVNEQFFGPGTRLTVL.

This clone was found a few times. The CDR3 sequence: CASSVKPRDSPLHF. CDR3 nucleotides: TGTGCCAGCAGCGTAAAGCCTCGTGATTCACCCCTCCACTTT. The chain employs TRBV9 and TRBJ1-6, with D unclear. CDR3 size: 14 residues. From germline, CDR1 is SGDLS and CDR2 YYNGEE. V was pared by 1 base and J by 8 bases, with 10 bases between.

The sample holds a few counts of this clone. The gene calls are TRBV4-1 and TRBJ1-2; TRBD1 agrees at 7 bases. The CDR3 sequence is 18 residues long. CDR1 and CDR2 from the germline V gene are MGHRA and YSYEKL. Trimming at V came to 1 base and at J to 7 bases, leaving 18 bases not matched to a gene. CDR3 in DNA: TGCGCCAGCAGCCAAGTTCTGAGAGGGGGCGGTTCGCCGCCTGGCTACACCTTC. This sequence encodes CASSQVLRGGGSPPGYTF.

The V and J genes are TRBV29-1 and TRBJ1-1, with TRBD1 matching over 8 bases. Germline values: CDR1 SQVTM, CDR2 ANQGSEA. Trimming removed 3 bases from V and 4 bases from J; junction bases left unmatched: 7. The CDR3 spans 14 residues. CDR3 DNA: TGCAGCGTTGACCGCATTACAGGGGGCACTGAAGCTTTCTTT. Its protein is CSVDRITGGTEAFF.

This clone was counted only a few times. The chain links TRBV13 to TRBJ2-3, with 8 bases lining up with TRBD2. After removal of 5 bases from V and 0 bases from J, the junction contained 10 bases not matched to a gene. This CDR3 has 17 amino acids. Germline CDR1 and CDR2: PRHDT and FYEKMQ (reference sequence). CDR3 nucleotides: TGTGCCAGCAGCCCCCGGGGGGGCATTCTAAGCACAGATACGCAGTATTTT. Protein: CASSPRGGILSTDTQYF.

The chain links TRBV7-9 to TRBJ2-3; possibly TRBD2 for D (6 bases). Germline V gene data show CDR1 as SEHNR and CDR2 as FQNEAQ (reference sequence). V was shortened by 5 bases and J by 0 bases, with 12 bases between the two germline ends. This CDR3 region has 15 residues. The CDR3 region is CASSRKGLSTDTQYF. In DNA, the CDR3 is TGTGCCAGCAGCCGGAAGGGACTTAGCACAGATACGCAGTATTTT.

This clone was picked up a small number of times. The chain combines TRBV25-1 with TRBJ1-4; 9 bases line up with TRBD1. CDR3 length: 13 amino acids. CDR1 MGHDK and CDR2 SYGVNS come from the germline V gene. J gave up 5 bases and V 6 bases, and 1 base lay outside the gene matches. CDR3 DNA: TGTGCCAGCAGGGACAGGGGAAATGAAAAACTGTTTTTT. Protein: CASRDRGNEKLFF.

This chain joins TRBV6-5 and TRBJ1-2, with D possibly being TRBD1 (6 bases). Trimming cost V 2 bases and J 4 bases, with 11 bases left between them. The CDR3 is made up of 14 amino acids. Germline lookup yields CDR1 MNHEY and CDR2 SVGAGI. Here the CDR3 reads CASSYLDSGYGYTF. The CDR3 DNA sequence: TGTGCCAGCAGTTACCTGGACAGTGGCTATGGCTACACCTTC.

V is TRBV9 and J is TRBJ2-2, with TRBD2 matching over 9 bases. The ends lost 2 bases at V and 9 bases at J; junction bases unmatched: 5. Germline CDR1 SGDLS, CDR2 YYNGEE. This CDR3 comprises 14 residues. In DNA form, the CDR3 reads TGTGCCAGCAGCGTTCGCGGGGGGGCCCGGGAGCTGTTTTTT. Encoded protein: CASSVRGGARELFF.